One and the same sample provided the 20 T cell receptor beta chains below, sequenced in a study of early T cells in non-severe SARS-CoV-2 infection. TCRdb independently ran MiXCR on the 5' RACE reads; one entry per CDR3 protein. The table shows some 53,000 distinct CDR3 sequences, with 7% to 9% occurring only once. Sequenced sample: whole blood. Receptors originate from an adult who was a healthcare worker with PCR-confirmed SARS-CoV-2 infection or an uninfected control (not recorded which).

This clonotype has a handful of counts. V and J are TRBV28 and TRBJ1-2, with 8 nucleotides matching TRBD1. CDR3 length: 15 amino acids. With 6 bases clipped from V and 5 bases from J, the junction kept 11 bases outside the gene matches. The germline CDR1 and CDR2 sequences are MDHEN and SYDVKM. The CDR3 sequence: CASSRRDRSGYGYTF. The CDR3 nucleotides read TGTGCCAGCAGCCGGAGGGACAGGAGTGGATATGGCTACACCTTC.

The chain joins TRBV6-5 to TRBJ2-6, with TRBD1 matching 9 bases. CDR1 and CDR2 (germline): MNHEY, SVGAGI. The CDR3 length is 19 residues. V was clipped by 0 bases and J by 0 bases; unmatched bases: 6. CDR3 sequence: CASSYSRRTGDSGANVLTF. The CDR3 coding sequence is TGTGCCAGCAGTTACTCTCGTAGGACAGGGGACTCTGGGGCCAACGTCCTGACTTTC.

This clonotype was observed many times. The rearrangement links TRBV7-9 to TRBJ1-4, with D uncertain. V was cut by 5 bases and J by 4 bases, with 11 bases left in between. The CDR3 sequence is 14 residues long. The germline V gene has CDR1 SEHNR and CDR2 FQNEAQ (reference sequence). Written as DNA, the CDR3 is TGTGCCAGCAGCCCCCGGGCCGTTAATGAAAAACTGTTTTTT. It encodes CASSPRAVNEKLFF.

The table lists this clonotype with many counts. The V call is TRBV5-4, the J call TRBJ2-7; a weak D match, TRBD2 (8 bases). The CDR3 spans 13 residues. Trimming pared 4 bases from V and 5 bases from J, leaving 13 bases between. Germline V gene sequence: CDR1 SGHNT, CDR2 YYREEE (reference sequence). The CDR3 coding sequence is TGTGCCAGCAGCCCGGGAGGGGGCGACGAGCAGTACTTC. This sequence encodes CASSPGGGDEQYF. Together with reference TRBV5-4 and TRBJ2-7, the CDR3 gives the full variable domain: ETGVTQSPTHLIKTRGQQVTLRCSSQSGHNTVSWYQQALGQGPQFIFQYYREEENGRGNFPPRFSGLQFPNYSSELNVNALELDDSALYLCASSPGGGDEQYFGPGTRLTVT.

This clonotype was counted many times. This chain connects TRBV4-1 to TRBJ1-2; 9 bases match TRBD1. Trimming took 4 bases from V and 4 from J; bases not matched to a gene: 7. CDR1 and CDR2 (germline): MGHRA, YSYEKL. CDR3 length equals 15 residues. CDR3 sequence: CASSRTGGASYGYTF. CDR3 nucleotides: TGCGCCAGCAGCCGAACAGGGGGCGCGTCCTATGGCTACACCTTC.

This chain joins TRBV28 and TRBJ2-7; 8 bases map to TRBD2. V lost 2 bases and J lost 0; bases outside the gene matches: 6. Germline CDR1 MDHEN, CDR2 SYDVKM. This CDR3 contains 16 residues. As DNA, the CDR3 is TGTGCCAGCAGTTTAGATCCAGCGGGAGCCTCCTACGAGCAGTACTTC. This translates into CASSLDPAGASYEQYF.

This clonotype showed up just a few times. The gene calls are TRBV12-5 and TRBJ1-1; D is unresolved. V was shortened by 1 base and J by 2 bases, with 5 bases between the two germline ends. CDR3 length equals 13 residues. Germline V CDR1 and CDR2: LGHNT, FRNRAP. CDR3 nucleotides: TGTGCTAGTGGTTTGGCCTTCAACACTGAAGCTTTCTTT. This translates into CASGLAFNTEAFF. Combining the CDR3 with reference TRBV12-5 and TRBJ1-1 gives the whole variable domain DARVTQTPRHKVTEMGQEVTMRCQPILGHNTVFWYRQTMMQGLELLAYFRNRAPLDDSGMPKDRFSAEMPDATLATLKIQPSEPRDSAVYFCASGLAFNTEAFFGQGTRLTVV.

This clonotype showed up just a few times. V is TRBV7-8 and J is TRBJ1-5; possible D gene TRBD1, 5 bases. Germline V gene sequence: CDR1 SGHVS, CDR2 FQNEAQ. Trimming shortened V by 1 base and J by 5 bases, and 15 bases separated the two germline ends. The CDR3 spans 16 residues. The CDR3 is CASSLDVRDLYQPQHF. The CDR3 coding sequence is TGTGCCAGCAGCTTAGACGTCCGGGACCTTTATCAGCCCCAGCATTTT.

The chain combines TRBV5-1 with TRBJ1-5; D is undetermined. Deletions cut 1 base from V and 0 bases from J, with 2 bases between. Germline CDR1 and CDR2: SGHRS and YFSETQ. This CDR3 contains 13 residues. This CDR3 reads CASSLFSNQPQHF. CDR3 DNA sequence: TGCGCCAGCAGCTTGTTTAGCAATCAGCCCCAGCATTTT.

The chain joins TRBV18 to TRBJ1-2; D is unclear. Trimming cost V 2 bases and J 0 bases, with 10 bases left between them. The CDR3 extends over 15 amino acids. Germline V CDR1 and CDR2: KGHSH, LQKENI. The CDR3 DNA follows: TGTGCCAGCTCACCAGACATGATAGCTAACTATGGCTACACCTTC. Translated: CASSPDMIANYGYTF.

V usage is TRBV11-2 and J usage is TRBJ2-7; 11 bases fit TRBD1. Germline V CDR1 and CDR2: SGHAT, FQNNGV. V shed 2 bases, J shed 4 bases, and the junction held 13 bases outside the gene matches. This CDR3 has 18 residues. Written as DNA, the CDR3 is TGTGCCAGCAGCTTACCCTACAGGGGGACAGGGGGAGCGTACGAGCAGTACTTC. Amino acids: CASSLPYRGTGGAYEQYF. Full variable domain (rest looked up from reference TRBV11-2 and TRBJ2-7): EAGVAQSPRYKIIEKRQSVAFWCNPISGHATLYWYQQILGQGPKLLIQFQNNGVVDDSQLPKDRFSAERLKGVDSTLKIQPAKLEDSAVYLCASSLPYRGTGGAYEQYFGPGTRLTVT.

V gene TRBV6-2 or TRBV6-3 combines with J gene TRBJ1-2; D is ambiguous. The CDR3 loop spans 14 amino acids. Germline CDR1 MNHEY, CDR2 SVGEGT. V was cut by 2 bases and J by 5 bases, with 12 bases left in between. The CDR3 reads CASSYNPGKYGYTF. CDR3 coding DNA: TGTGCCAGCAGTTACAACCCCGGGAAGTATGGCTACACCTTC.

This clonotype was counted a few times. The J gene is TRBJ1-4, the V gene TRBV7-9; D is uncertain. Germline V lookup: CDR1 SEHNR, CDR2 FQNEAQ (reference sequence). The CDR3 has 13 amino acids. V was pared by 11 bases and J by 0 bases, with 10 bases between. The CDR3: CAAPDATNEKLFF. CDR3 nucleotide sequence: TGTGCCGCCCCGGACGCAACTAATGAAAAACTGTTTTTT.

This clonotype has a count of ten or more. The chain has TRBV2 and TRBJ2-7; 16 nucleotides agree with TRBD2. Germline CDR1 and CDR2: SNHLY and FYNNEI. Unmatched junction bases numbered 8, after V lost 6 bases and J lost 12 bases. There are 14 residues in the CDR3. CDR3 protein: CASSPGLAGGSPYF. In nucleotides, the CDR3 is TGTGCCAGCAGCCCGGGACTAGCGGGAGGGAGCCCGTACTTC. Combining the CDR3 with reference TRBV2 and TRBJ2-7 gives the whole variable domain EPEVTQTPSHQVTQMGQEVILRCVPISNHLYFYWYRQILGQKVEFLVSFYNNEISEKSEIFDDQFSVERPDGSNFTLKIRSTKLEDSAMYFCASSPGLAGGSPYFGPGTRLTVT.

This chain joins TRBV29-1 and TRBJ2-5; 7 bases agree with TRBD2. Germline CDR1 is SQVTM and CDR2 is ANQGSEA. The V gene end was trimmed by 4 bases and the J gene end by 5 bases; junction bases not matched to a gene: 4. The CDR3 spans 12 residues. The CDR3 nucleotides are TGCAGCGTTGGGGAGGGTTTGGAGACCCAGTACTTC. It yields the protein CSVGEGLETQYF. Variable domain in full (rest from reference TRBV29-1 and TRBJ2-5): SAVISQKPSRDICQRGTSLTIQCQVDSQVTMMFWYRQQPGQSLTLIATANQGSEATYESGFVIDKFPISRPNLTFSTLTVSNMSPEDSSIYLCSVGEGLETQYFGPGTRLLVL.

This clonotype was seen more than once but under ten times. The rearrangement joins TRBV27 to TRBJ1-2; 12 nucleotides line up with TRBD1. Germline V CDR1 and CDR2: MNHEY, SMNVEV (reference sequence). V gave up 6 bases and J gave up 8 bases; unmatched junction bases: 13. The CDR3 is 16 residues long. CDR3 sequence: CASRNLPGQGAPGYTF. CDR3 sequence (DNA): TGTGCCAGCAGAAATTTACCGGGACAGGGGGCGCCCGGCTACACCTTC.

This clonotype was observed at least ten times. V and J are TRBV27 and TRBJ2-3; 10 bases line up with TRBD2. CDR1 is MNHEY, CDR2 SMNVEV, per germline (reference sequence). V lost 3 bases and J lost 6; bases outside the gene matches: 6. The CDR3 has 15 residues. The CDR3 DNA reads TGTGCCAGCAGTTTCCCTAGCGGGGGATCTGATACGCAGTATTTT. The encoded protein is CASSFPSGGSDTQYF.

This clonotype came up a few times. The chain combines TRBV29-1 with TRBJ1-5; D gene ambiguous. The CDR3 has 13 residues. V dropped 5 bases and J dropped 5 bases, with 13 bases sitting between them. CDR1 SQVTM and CDR2 ANQGSEA come from the germline V gene. CDR3 residues: CSVKTSFDQPQHF. Here the CDR3 DNA reads TGCAGCGTTAAAACGTCATTCGATCAGCCCCAGCATTTT.

This chain links TRBV10-1 with TRBJ1-5; 8 nucleotides agree with TRBD1. CDR1 is WNHNN and CDR2 is SYGVQD in the germline V gene (reference sequence). The V segment lost 10 bases and the J segment 2 bases; nucleotides outside the gene matches: 7. The CDR3 consists of 14 residues. This CDR3 is CATHGDRCNQPQHF. The CDR3 DNA reads as TGCGCCACACATGGGGACAGGTGCAATCAGCCCCAGCATTTT.

This clonotype was recorded at least ten times. The V call is TRBV6-5, the J call TRBJ2-3; D not certain. V lost 8 bases to trimming and J lost 3 bases, with 12 bases between them. The CDR3 extends over 13 amino acids. The germline V gene has CDR1 MNHEY and CDR2 SVGAGI. CDR3 in amino acids: CASHLTWTDTQYF. Written as DNA, the CDR3 is TGTGCCAGCCACCTGACATGGACAGATACGCAGTATTTT.